This is a list of T cell receptor beta chains from one sample in a study of T cells in Graves' hyperthyroidism and ophthalmopathy. TCRdb called the multiplex PCR reads again in MiXCR, with one record for every CDR3 protein. The sample lists fewer than 350,000 distinct CDR3 sequences; around 15% were seen once. Sample: blood. These receptors all come from a woman aged 35 to 49 with Graves' hyperthyroidism. Both conserved end residues are part of each CDR3. The order of the fields is V gene, J gene, D gene, clone size, CDR3 DNA, CDR3 protein. The D gene is left open where the match is weak. Part of the rows lack a size; the others show once, few, many or a class for expanded clones.

v_call: TRBV20-1; j_call: TRBJ2-3; d_call: TRBD2; clone_size: many; cdr3_nt: TGCAGTGCGACCGGGACTAGCGGGTCCACAGATACGCAGTATTTT; cdr3_aa: CSATGTSGSTDTQYF
v_call: TRBV28; j_call: TRBJ2-7; d_call: TRBD2; clone_size: many; cdr3_nt: TGTGCCAGCAGTTTACTAGCGGGAGGCGAGCAGTACTTC; cdr3_aa: CASSLLAGGEQYF
v_call: TRBV12-3/TRBV12-4; j_call: TRBJ2-7; d_call: TRBD2; clone_size: many; cdr3_nt: TGTGCCAGCAGTGTCGGACTAGCGGGAGGGCCATCAGAGTACTTC; cdr3_aa: CASSVGLAGGPSEYF
v_call: TRBV7-2; j_call: TRBJ2-7; d_call: -; clone_size: many; cdr3_nt: TGTGCCAGCAGCTCCCGGACAGCTTCCTCCTACGAGCAGTACTTC; cdr3_aa: CASSSRTASSYEQYF
v_call: TRBV11-2; j_call: TRBJ1-1; d_call: -; clone_size: many; cdr3_nt: TGTGCCAGCAGCTTGGCCGCAGGGAGGTTGACTGAAGCTTTCTTT; cdr3_aa: CASSLAAGRLTEAFF
v_call: TRBV7-9; j_call: TRBJ1-5; d_call: TRBD1; clone_size: -; cdr3_nt: TGTGCCAGCAGCCTAGCGAGGGGGCGACAGCCCCAGCATTTT; cdr3_aa: CASSLARGRQPQHF
v_call: TRBV28; j_call: TRBJ1-5; d_call: TRBD1; clone_size: many; cdr3_nt: TGTGCCAGCAGTTTATGGGGGACAGCATATAGCAATCAGCCCCAGCATTTT; cdr3_aa: CASSLWGTAYSNQPQHF
v_call: TRBV2; j_call: TRBJ1-3; d_call: TRBD1; clone_size: -; cdr3_nt: TGTGCCAGCAGCACGGACAGGGGTTACTCTGGAAACACCATATATTTT; cdr3_aa: CASSTDRGYSGNTIYF
v_call: TRBV20-1; j_call: TRBJ2-1; d_call: TRBD2; clone_size: -; cdr3_nt: TGCAGTGCGAGATATAGCGGGAGAGGAGGGACTGAGCAGTTCTTC; cdr3_aa: CSARYSGRGGTEQFF
v_call: TRBV12-3/TRBV12-4; j_call: TRBJ2-1; d_call: -; clone_size: many; cdr3_nt: TGTGCCAGCAGTTTAACCACAGGTACCTACAATGAGCAGTTCTTC; cdr3_aa: CASSLTTGTYNEQFF
v_call: TRBV28; j_call: TRBJ2-1; d_call: -; clone_size: many; cdr3_nt: TGTGCCAGCAGAGGAGAAGGGGGGCTTTACAATGAGCAGTTCTTC; cdr3_aa: CASRGEGGLYNEQFF
v_call: TRBV28; j_call: TRBJ1-1; d_call: -; clone_size: many; cdr3_nt: TGTGCCAGCAGTTCACCAGGGAGAGGCGCAGCTTTCTTT; cdr3_aa: CASSSPGRGAAFF
v_call: TRBV30; j_call: TRBJ2-1; d_call: -; clone_size: many; cdr3_nt: TGTGCCTGGAGTCTAGGGGGATACAATGAGCAGTTCTTC; cdr3_aa: CAWSLGGYNEQFF
v_call: TRBV20-1; j_call: TRBJ2-7; d_call: TRBD2; clone_size: -; cdr3_nt: TGCAGTGCTAGTATCATCGGCGGGAGATCTTCCGAGCAGTGCTTC; cdr3_aa: CSASIIGGRSSEQCF
v_call: TRBV20-1; j_call: TRBJ2-7; d_call: TRBD2; clone_size: many; cdr3_nt: TGCAGTGCCAAACTAGCGGCCTACGAGCAGTACTTC; cdr3_aa: CSAKLAAYEQYF
v_call: TRBV5-1; j_call: TRBJ2-3; d_call: -; clone_size: -; cdr3_nt: TGCGCCAGCAGCTTGGTAGTTTCAGATACGCAGTATTTT; cdr3_aa: CASSLVVSDTQYF
v_call: TRBV14; j_call: TRBJ2-5; d_call: -; clone_size: many; cdr3_nt: TGTGCCAGCAGCCATCGACAGGCATATCAAGAGACCCAGTACTTC; cdr3_aa: CASSHRQAYQETQYF
v_call: TRBV19; j_call: TRBJ1-1; d_call: -; clone_size: many; cdr3_nt: TGTGCCAGTACCCCGGGGGATTATCCTGAAGCTTTCTTT; cdr3_aa: CASTPGDYPEAFF
v_call: TRBV11-2; j_call: TRBJ1-1; d_call: -; clone_size: many; cdr3_nt: TGTGCCAGCAGCGTATTCACAGGGATGAACACTGAAGCTTTCTTT; cdr3_aa: CASSVFTGMNTEAFF
v_call: TRBV29-1; j_call: TRBJ2-2; d_call: TRBD2; clone_size: many; cdr3_nt: TGCAGCGCCGAGGGACTAGCGGGAGGCGGGGAGCTGTTTTTT; cdr3_aa: CSAEGLAGGGELFF
v_call: TRBV18; j_call: TRBJ1-5; d_call: -; clone_size: -; cdr3_nt: TGTGCCAGCTCAATAGGGATTTCTAGCAATCAGCCCCAGCATTTT; cdr3_aa: CASSIGISSNQPQHF
v_call: TRBV11-2; j_call: TRBJ2-7; d_call: TRBD1; clone_size: many; cdr3_nt: TGTGCCAGCAGCCCGGACAGGGCGTCCTACGAGCAGTACTTC; cdr3_aa: CASSPDRASYEQYF
v_call: TRBV7-7; j_call: TRBJ2-2; d_call: TRBD2; clone_size: -; cdr3_nt: TGTGCTAGCAGCTTAGAAGCTAGGACTAGCGGGACCGGGGAGCTGTTTTTT; cdr3_aa: CASSLEARTSGTGELFF
v_call: TRBV11-2; j_call: TRBJ1-4; d_call: -; clone_size: few; cdr3_nt: TGTGCCAGCAGCCGCGGACCCCGGGTGACTAATGAAAAACTGTTTTTT; cdr3_aa: CASSRGPRVTNEKLFF
v_call: TRBV13; j_call: TRBJ1-1; d_call: -; clone_size: many; cdr3_nt: TGTGCCAGCAGCCCACGCCGGAACACTGAAGCTTTCTTT; cdr3_aa: CASSPRRNTEAFF
v_call: TRBV20-1; j_call: TRBJ1-1; d_call: -; clone_size: few; cdr3_nt: TGCAGTGCCCCTCTGGAGGGGGGATCCATGAACACTGAAGCTTTCTTT; cdr3_aa: CSAPLEGGSMNTEAFF
v_call: TRBV28; j_call: TRBJ2-7; d_call: -; clone_size: few; cdr3_nt: TGTGCCAGCAGTCAAATAGGTTACGAGCAGTACTTC; cdr3_aa: CASSQIGYEQYF
v_call: TRBV3-1; j_call: TRBJ2-1; d_call: TRBD2; clone_size: few; cdr3_nt: TGTGCCAGCAGAGGACTAGGAGGGGCCAATGAGCAGTTCTTC; cdr3_aa: CASRGLGGANEQFF
v_call: TRBV27; j_call: TRBJ1-6; d_call: -; clone_size: many; cdr3_nt: TGTGCCAGCAGCCCTTCCGGGGCCGGTAATTCACCCCTCCACTTT; cdr3_aa: CASSPSGAGNSPLHF
v_call: TRBV7-2; j_call: TRBJ1-2; d_call: -; clone_size: many; cdr3_nt: TGTGCCAGCAGCTTACCGGGGGGGGGTCGGAGCTACACCTTC; cdr3_aa: CASSLPGGGRSYTF
v_call: TRBV12-3/TRBV12-4; j_call: TRBJ1-1; d_call: -; clone_size: many; cdr3_nt: TGTGCCAGCAGTCCACGGAAAGTACCTCAAGAAGCTTTCTTT; cdr3_aa: CASSPRKVPQEAFF
v_call: TRBV5-6; j_call: TRBJ1-6; d_call: TRBD1; clone_size: many; cdr3_nt: TGTGCCAGCAGCTTTGGGACAGGGGTTTCACCCCTCCACTTT; cdr3_aa: CASSFGTGVSPLHF
v_call: TRBV28; j_call: TRBJ2-2; d_call: TRBD2; clone_size: many; cdr3_nt: TGTGCCAGCAGTCCCGGGACTAGCGGGAGAGGTGAATCGTTGGGGGAGCTGTTTTTT; cdr3_aa: CASSPGTSGRGESLGELFF
v_call: TRBV6-1; j_call: TRBJ1-2; d_call: -; clone_size: -; cdr3_nt: TGTGCCAGCAGCAAACTGGGGGGCTCCAATATAGAATATGGCTACACCTTC; cdr3_aa: CASSKLGGSNIEYGYTF
v_call: TRBV28; j_call: TRBJ1-2; d_call: -; clone_size: -; cdr3_nt: TGTGCCAGCAGCCTCCCTCTAGGTCCCTATGGCTACACCTTC; cdr3_aa: CASSLPLGPYGYTF
v_call: TRBV2; j_call: TRBJ2-5; d_call: -; clone_size: many; cdr3_nt: TGTGCCAGCAGGAGGTGGGGCAGCCAAGAGACCCAGTACTTC; cdr3_aa: CASRRWGSQETQYF
v_call: TRBV18; j_call: TRBJ1-1; d_call: -; clone_size: few; cdr3_nt: TGTGCCAGCTCACACGGGGCAGCCCAAGACACTGAAGCTTTCTTT; cdr3_aa: CASSHGAAQDTEAFF
v_call: TRBV4-1; j_call: TRBJ2-5; d_call: TRBD2; clone_size: -; cdr3_nt: TGCGCCAGCAGCCAAGCCGGGACTAGCGGGTTCCAAGAGACCCAGTACTTC; cdr3_aa: CASSQAGTSGFQETQYF
v_call: TRBV5-1; j_call: TRBJ2-5; d_call: -; clone_size: few; cdr3_nt: TGCGCCAGCAGCGTTACTCCGGGATATCAAGAGACCCAGTACTTC; cdr3_aa: CASSVTPGYQETQYF